A selection of T cell receptor beta chains follows, all from one sample in a study of technical replicates of blood from several donors. Sequencing used immunoSEQ multiplex PCR; TCRdb keeps in-frame clones, though not all of them. The sample includes about 68,000 clones, around 97% seen only once; the top ten take roughly 0.25%. Sequenced input: T cells isolated from PBMCs. Receptors were obtained from a human donor in good health. Each CDR3 is given with its conserved first and last residue. The D gene is left open where the match is weak.

j_call: TRBJ2-3
d_call: .
cdr3_length: 17
v_call: TRBV18
cdr3_aa: CASSLLTQGKETDTQYF

j_call: TRBJ1-4
d_call: .
cdr3_length: 15
v_call: TRBV30
cdr3_aa: CAWSVTGGSNEKLFF

j_call: TRBJ2-1
d_call: .
cdr3_length: 14
v_call: TRBV10-3
cdr3_aa: CAISVLQGHNEQFF

j_call: TRBJ1-1
d_call: TRBD1
cdr3_length: 15
v_call: TRBV5-1
cdr3_aa: CASSPTGTDNTEAFF

j_call: TRBJ2-5
d_call: .
cdr3_length: 14
v_call: TRBV6-6
cdr3_aa: CASSYGRYQETQYF

j_call: TRBJ1-3
d_call: .
cdr3_length: 15
v_call: TRBV11-2
cdr3_aa: CASSLGRTTGNTIYF

j_call: TRBJ1-1
d_call: .
cdr3_length: 15
v_call: TRBV4-3
cdr3_aa: CASSQDPSGNTEAFF

j_call: TRBJ2-2
d_call: .
cdr3_length: 16
v_call: TRBV18
cdr3_aa: CASSPPGGTYTGELFF

j_call: TRBJ2-2
d_call: TRBD1
cdr3_length: 15
v_call: TRBV7-2
cdr3_aa: CASSRGGPNTGELFF

j_call: TRBJ1-2
d_call: .
cdr3_length: 12
v_call: TRBV6-5
cdr3_aa: CASSYRRGGYTF

j_call: TRBJ1-2
d_call: .
cdr3_length: 14
v_call: TRBV5-1
cdr3_aa: CASSLDGQNYGYTF